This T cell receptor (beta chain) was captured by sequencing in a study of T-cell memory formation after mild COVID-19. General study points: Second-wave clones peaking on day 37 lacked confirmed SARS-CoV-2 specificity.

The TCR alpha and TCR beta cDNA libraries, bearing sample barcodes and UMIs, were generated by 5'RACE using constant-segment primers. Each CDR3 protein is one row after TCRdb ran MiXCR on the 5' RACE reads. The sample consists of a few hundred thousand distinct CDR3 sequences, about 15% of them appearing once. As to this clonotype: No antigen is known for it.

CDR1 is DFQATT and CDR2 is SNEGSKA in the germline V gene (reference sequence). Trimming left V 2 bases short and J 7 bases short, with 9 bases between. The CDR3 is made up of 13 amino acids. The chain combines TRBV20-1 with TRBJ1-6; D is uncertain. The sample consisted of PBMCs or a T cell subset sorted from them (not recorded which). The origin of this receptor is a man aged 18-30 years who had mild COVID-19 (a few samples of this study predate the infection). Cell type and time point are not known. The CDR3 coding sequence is TGCAGTGCTAGACAGGCGGGGAATTCACCCCTCCACTTT. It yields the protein CSARQAGNSPLHF.